The present entry profiles one T cell receptor (beta chain) with its context. An input of about 0.45 to 1 ug of RNA was subjected to reverse transcription using random hexamers. The CDR3 of TCR beta was amplified by immunoSEQ multiplex PCR across 54 Vbeta and 13 Jbeta. TCRdb fed the immunoSEQ multiplex PCR reads into MiXCR, producing one record per CDR3 protein. Among about 120,000 distinct CDR3 sequences, about nine tenths were seen once, and the ten largest hold roughly 0.12%. V lost 3 bases to trimming and J lost 3 bases, with 9 bases between them. The CDR3 runs to 13 residues. In germline, CDR1 is DFQATT, CDR2 SNEGSKA (reference sequence). This sample stems from a study of CD8 T cells in Susac syndrome.

This sequence originates from a human donor in good health. The chain carries TRBV20-1 and TRBJ2-1; unclear D gene. The sample comprised CD8+ T cells from PBMCs. This chain's CDR3 is CSARTGFYNEQFF. The CDR3 nucleotides read TGCAGTGCTAGGACGGGCTTCTACAATGAGCAGTTCTTC.